The present TCR beta chain was sequenced within a study of blood T cell repertoires in COVID-19. Participants spanned ages about 18 to 89 years and resided in some 22 US areas. Two negative PCRs, clearance, or symptom resolution had been documented for recovered Cohort 3 donors. The method was immunoSEQ multiplex PCR; TCRdb's version includes in-frame clones alone and lacks a portion of them. The profile shows 200,000 to 300,000 clones, roughly 91% of them singletons. The CDR3 runs 14 residues. Germline values: CDR1 MNHEY, CDR2 SMNVEV (reference sequence). The ends were cut back, 4 bases at V and 3 bases at J, with 11 bases in the middle.

The chain combines TRBV27 with TRBJ2-3; D is unclear. This clonotype originated in a woman aged 25-40 years who had recovered from COVID-19. Specimen: PBMCs or T cells enriched from blood (not recorded which). The CDR3 is CASSSHLSTDTQYF. As DNA, the CDR3 is TGTGCCAGCAGTTCCCACCTTAGTACAGATACGCAGTATTTT.